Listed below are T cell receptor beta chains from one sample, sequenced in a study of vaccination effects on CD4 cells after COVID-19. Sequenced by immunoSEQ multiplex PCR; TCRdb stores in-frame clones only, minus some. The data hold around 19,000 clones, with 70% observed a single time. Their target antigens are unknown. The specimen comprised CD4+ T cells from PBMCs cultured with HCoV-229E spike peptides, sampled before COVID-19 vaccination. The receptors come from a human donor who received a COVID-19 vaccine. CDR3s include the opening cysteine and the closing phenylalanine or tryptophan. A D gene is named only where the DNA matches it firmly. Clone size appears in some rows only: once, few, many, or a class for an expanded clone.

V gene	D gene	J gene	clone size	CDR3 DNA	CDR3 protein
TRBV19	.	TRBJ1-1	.	TGTGCCAGTAGTATAGGGGGGGGGAACACTGAAGCTTTCTTT	CASSIGGGNTEAFF
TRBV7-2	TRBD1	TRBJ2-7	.	TGTGCCAGCAGCCGCAGGGACAGAGACTACGAGCAGTACTTC	CASSRRDRDYEQYF
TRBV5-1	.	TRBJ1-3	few	TGCGCCAGCAGGGACGGGGGCCCTGGAAACACCATATATTTT	CASRDGGPGNTIYF
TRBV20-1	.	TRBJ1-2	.	TGCAGTGCGGTGGACAGAGGGGGCTACACCTTC	CSAVDRGGYTF
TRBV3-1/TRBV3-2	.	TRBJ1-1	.	TGTGCCAGCAGCCAAGTCCCCGGGGGGGGCACTGAAGCTTTCTTT	CASSQVPGGGTEAFF
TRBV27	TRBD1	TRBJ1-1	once	TGTGCCAGCAGCCCATCGGGACAGTTTCACACTGAAGCTTTCTTT	CASSPSGQFHTEAFF
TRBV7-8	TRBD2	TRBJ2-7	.	TGTGCCAGCAGCTTAGTAACCACTAGCGGAAGCTCCTACGAGCAGTACTTC	CASSLVTTSGSSYEQYF
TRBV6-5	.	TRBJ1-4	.	TGTGCCAGCAGTTACCGACCCCAAAGTACCGGTGAAAAACTGTTTTTT	CASSYRPQSTGEKLFF
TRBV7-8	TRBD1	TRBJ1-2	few	TGTGCCAGCAGCTTAGGACAGGGCTATGGCTACACCTTC	CASSLGQGYGYTF
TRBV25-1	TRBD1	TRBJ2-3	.	TGTGCCAGCAGCTTAGGTGCGACAGGGCGCACAGATACGCAGTATTTT	CASSLGATGRTDTQYF
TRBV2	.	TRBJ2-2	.	TGTGCCAGCAGTGTTGATAGAGGGTGGGACACCGGGGAGCTGTTTTTT	CASSVDRGWDTGELFF
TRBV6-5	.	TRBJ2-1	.	TGTGCCAGCAGTTACGAGCTGAGCTCCTACAATGAGCAGTTCTTC	CASSYELSSYNEQFF
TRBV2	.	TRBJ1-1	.	TGTGCCAGCAGTGCTAAGGGGCGGGACACTGAAGCTTTCTTT	CASSAKGRDTEAFF
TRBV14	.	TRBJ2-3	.	TGTGCCAGCAGCCCTCTCGGGAAGGGGAGCACAGATACGCAGTATTTT	CASSPLGKGSTDTQYF
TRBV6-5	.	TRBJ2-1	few	TGTGCCAGCAGGCCAGGGGTTATCAATGAGCAGTTCTTC	CASRPGVINEQFF
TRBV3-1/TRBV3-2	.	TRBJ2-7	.	TGTGCCAGCAGCCAAGGACACCTCGAGCAGTACTTC	CASSQGHLEQYF
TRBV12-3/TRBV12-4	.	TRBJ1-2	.	TGTGCCAGCAATATCCGTGGGAACTATGGCTACACCTTC	CASNIRGNYGYTF
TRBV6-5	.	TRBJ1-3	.	TGTGCCAGCAAAAAAGGGGGAGCCGGAAACACCATATATTTT	CASKKGGAGNTIYF
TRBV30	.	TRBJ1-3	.	TGTGCCTGGATATCTCACTCTGGAAACACCATATATTTT	CAWISHSGNTIYF
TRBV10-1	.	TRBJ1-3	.	TGCGCCAGCAGTCTGGACGGGAACACCATATATTTT	CASSLDGNTIYF
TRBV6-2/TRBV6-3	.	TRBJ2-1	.	TGTGCCAGCAGTTACTCTAGCTCCTACAATGAGCAGTTCTTC	CASSYSSSYNEQFF
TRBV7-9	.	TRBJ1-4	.	TGTGCCAGCAGCTTAGTTATTTGGCAGGGAGGTGAAAAACTGTTTTTT	CASSLVIWQGGEKLFF